Shown below are 4 T cell receptor beta chains from a single sample sequenced in a study of blood T cell repertoires in COVID-19. The repertoire was sequenced with immunoSEQ multiplex PCR; TCRdb's copy has only in-frame clones and lacks some. The data contain about 310,000 clones, about 87% of them singletons. The sample taken for sequencing was PBMCs or T cells enriched from blood (not recorded which). The receptor set was obtained from a woman in her late teens or twenties who had recovered from COVID-19.

This clone has a handful of counts. The CDR3 DNA sequence: TGTGCCACCAGCGGCGCCTCGGGGACAGCTACTAATTCACCCCTCCACTTT. The encoded protein is CATSGASGTATNSPLHF. This chain joins TRBV15 and TRBJ1-6; 7 bases are shared with TRBD1. This CDR3 spans 17 amino acids. Trimming took 5 bases from V and 6 from J; bases not matched to a gene: 13. Germline CDR1 LNHNV, CDR2 YYDKDF (reference sequence).

The CDR3 region has the DNA TGCGCCAGCAGCCAAGCCTGGGACTCTAACAATGAGCAGTTCTTC. This gives the protein CASSQAWDSNNEQFF. The rearrangement uses TRBV4-3 and TRBJ2-1; the D gene is possibly TRBD2 (6 bases). Germline assignment: CDR1 LGHNA and CDR2 YSLEER. The CDR3 consists of 15 residues. Deletions cut 1 base from V and 5 bases from J, with 12 bases between.

This clone showed up just once. This rearrangement joins TRBV28 to TRBJ2-3, with D maybe TRBD2 (6 bases). Germline V gives CDR1 MDHEN, CDR2 SYDVKM. This CDR3 spans 21 amino acids. The germline V and J ends were trimmed by 5 bases and 4 bases, with 34 bases remaining between them. CDR3 loop: CASSPGDLISGGRNPSDTQYF. CDR3 nucleotide sequence: TGTGCCAGCAGTCCGGGAGATCTTATCTCGGGCGGTCGGAACCCCTCAGATACGCAGTATTTT.

This clone appeared a single time. The chain is built from TRBV12-3 or TRBV12-4 and TRBJ2-1; D is ambiguous. The CDR3 runs 12 residues. CDR3 DNA: TGTGCTATTCATGGTACGCGGAATGAGCAGTTCTTC. Encoded protein: CAIHGTRNEQFF.